This T cell receptor (beta chain) was recorded in a study of blood T cell repertoires in COVID-19. Study details: Spain, Italy and the United States supplied samples that represented acute and convalescent COVID-19. T cells, B-cell-depleted T cells, or PBMCs supplied cDNA or gDNA.

Original handling: Amplification of reference gene primers provided the estimated nucleated cell counts. Assay: immunoSEQ multiplex PCR; the TCRdb copy retains only in-frame clones and omits some. The DNA gave D and trimming, while V, J and clone size come from that table. Of 150,000 to 200,000 clones in the sample, around nine tenths were seen once. CDR1 and CDR2 (germline): KGHDR, SFDVKD. V dropped 4 bases and J dropped 2 bases, with 3 bases sitting between them. The CDR3 extends over 12 amino acids. This clonotype was obtained from a man between 18 and 29 years old with active or convalescent COVID-19. The chain links TRBV24-1 to TRBJ2-3; D is unclear. The specimen sequenced was peripheral blood. In DNA, the CDR3 is TGTGCCACCAGTGAGTACACAGATACGCAGTATTTT. Its translation is CATSEYTDTQYF.